This passage covers 16 T cell receptor beta chains from one sample sequenced in a study of control samples from healthy donors and cancer patients. Produced via immunoSEQ multiplex PCR; TCRdb's table is partial and in-frame only. The sample lists 200,000 to 250,000 clones, over 90% seen once, with approximately 1.4% in the top ten. Sequenced sample: blood. These receptors were obtained from a man aged 50 to 59 in good health.

V is TRBV27 and J is TRBJ2-3, with 8 bases lining up with TRBD2. Germline CDR1 reads MNHEY; CDR2 reads SMNVEV (reference sequence). The CDR3 runs 15 residues. V shed 2 bases, J shed 2 bases, and the junction held 3 bases outside the gene matches. CDR3 residues: CASSLGRGDTDTQYF. The CDR3, as DNA: TGTGCCAGCAGTTTAGGGCGGGGGGACACAGATACGCAGTATTTT.

The chain recombines TRBV11-2 with TRBJ1-2; tentative D call: TRBD1 (5 bases). The V gene lost 3 bases and the J gene lost 1 base, with 12 bases spanning the gap. From germline, CDR1 is SGHAT and CDR2 FQNNGV. The CDR3 has 15 amino acids. CDR3 nucleotide sequence: TGTGCCAGCAGCTTTTGGCAGGGAGTTAACTATGGCTACACCTTC. Its protein product is CASSFWQGVNYGYTF.

The rearrangement joins TRBV7-3 to TRBJ2-7; the match to TRBD1 covers 8 bases. The CDR3 extends over 13 amino acids. Germline CDR1 SGHTA, CDR2 FQGTGA. Losses at the gene ends were 5 bases for V and 3 bases for J; bases not matched to a gene: 3. This chain's CDR3 is CASSVGQDYEQYF. CDR3 coding DNA: TGTGCCAGCAGCGTGGGACAGGACTACGAGCAGTACTTC.

V and J are TRBV9 and TRBJ1-5, with no clear D. The CDR3 contains 14 residues. The V and J ends lost 3 bases and 7 bases respectively, with 14 bases between them. The germline V gene has CDR1 SGDLS and CDR2 YYNGEE. In nucleotides, the CDR3 is TGTGCCAGCAGCGCCCTTGCAAGTATCCAGCCCCAGCATTTT. The encoded protein is CASSALASIQPQHF. Filled out from reference TRBV9 and TRBJ1-5, the complete variable domain reads DSGVTQTPKHLITATGQRVTLRCSPRSGDLSVYWYQQSLDQGLQFLIQYYNGEERAKGNILERFSAQQFPDLHSELNLSSLELGDSALYFCASSALASIQPQHFGDGTRLSIL.

J is TRBJ1-6 and V is TRBV19, with a weak D call TRBD1 (5 bases). The CDR3 consists of 14 residues. Germline CDR1 LNHDA, CDR2 SQIVND (reference sequence). The V and J ends lost 3 bases and 9 bases respectively, with 12 bases between them. CDR3 loop: CASSMDKGVSPLHF. The CDR3 DNA sequence: TGTGCCAGTAGTATGGACAAGGGAGTTTCACCCCTCCACTTT.

The CDR3 nucleotides are TGCGCCAGCAGCTGGGGTATTACTGGAAACACCATATATTTT. This codes for CASSWGITGNTIYF. The chain carries TRBV4-3 and TRBJ1-3; D uncertain. Per the germline V gene, CDR1 is LGHNA and CDR2 is YSLEER. This CDR3 contains 14 residues. V was clipped by 5 bases and J by 2 bases, with 10 bases between them.

The V and J genes are TRBV6-5 and TRBJ1-5, with no clear D. The germline V and J ends were trimmed by 7 bases and 1 base, with 8 bases remaining between them. The germline V gene encodes CDR1 MNHEY and CDR2 SVGAGI. This CDR3 contains 13 residues. This CDR3 reads CASTGLSNQPQHF. The CDR3 DNA reads as TGTGCCAGCACAGGATTAAGCAATCAGCCCCAGCATTTT.

V and J are TRBV9 and TRBJ2-3; D call uncertain. This CDR3 region has 14 residues. CDR1 is SGDLS and CDR2 is YYNGEE in the germline V gene. V lost 3 bases and J 0 bases, leaving 8 bases between the germline ends. CDR3 loop: CASSESPSTDTQYF. The CDR3, as DNA: TGTGCCAGCAGCGAGTCTCCCAGCACAGATACGCAGTATTTT.

This chain joins TRBV5-1 and TRBJ1-6; 7 nucleotides line up with TRBD1. V dropped 0 bases and J dropped 7; count of bases not matched to a gene: 4. This CDR3 region has 15 residues. The germline V gene encodes CDR1 SGHRS and CDR2 YFSETQ. The CDR3 loop reads CASSLGQGQNSPLHF. CDR3 DNA sequence: TGCGCCAGCAGCTTGGGACAGGGCCAGAATTCACCCCTCCACTTT.

V is TRBV9 and J is TRBJ1-1; a possible D gene is TRBD1 (6 bases). Looked up from germline, CDR1 is SGDLS and CDR2 is YYNGEE. Trimming left V 0 bases short and J 2 bases short, with 11 bases between. The CDR3 loop spans 15 amino acids. The CDR3 is CASSVEGRGNTEAFF. CDR3 bases: TGTGCCAGCAGCGTAGAGGGCAGGGGAAACACTGAAGCTTTCTTT.

J is TRBJ1-2 and V is TRBV19; 8 nucleotides agree with TRBD1. Germline values: CDR1 LNHDA, CDR2 SQIVND (reference sequence). The CDR3 has 14 residues. V was clipped by 6 bases and J by 4 bases; unmatched bases: 7. The CDR3 reads CASRGQGIIYGYTF. The CDR3 nucleotides read TGTGCCAGTAGAGGACAGGGTATTATCTATGGCTACACCTTC.

V gene TRBV5-3 combines with J gene TRBJ2-7, with 8 positions matching TRBD1. TRBV5-3 is marked as an open reading frame, function uncertain. CDR3 size: 14 residues. The trim removed 4 bases at V and 5 bases at J, leaving 8 bases unmatched. CDR3 region: CARSRWTGNDEQYV. DNA for the CDR3: TGTGCCAGAAGCCGCTGGACAGGGAACGACGAGCAGTACGTC.

This clone was seen only once. The V gene is TRBV18, the J gene TRBJ1-3; D may be TRBD1 (5 bases). The CDR3 is 16 residues long. The V and J ends lost 2 bases and 4 bases respectively, with 15 bases between them. Germline V gene data show CDR1 as KGHSH and CDR2 as LQKENI. This CDR3 reads CASSPSAQGSGNTIYF. CDR3 sequence (DNA): TGTGCCAGCTCACCATCGGCCCAGGGCTCCGGAAACACCATATATTTT.

The V and J genes are TRBV19 and TRBJ1-1, with 9 bases aligning to TRBD1. The V gene's germline CDR1 is LNHDA and CDR2 SQIVND (reference sequence). V was pared by 4 bases and J by 5 bases, with 5 bases of the junction left unmatched. CDR3 size: 14 residues. The chain's CDR3 is CASSRDRVGTEAFF. The CDR3 DNA reads as TGTGCCAGTAGTAGGGACAGGGTCGGTACTGAAGCTTTCTTT.

V is TRBV24-1 and J is TRBJ1-5; TRBD1 aligns across 9 bases. Germline CDR1 is KGHDR and CDR2 is SFDVKD. The junction had 5 bases not matched to a gene; V was cut back by 0 bases and J by 3 bases. The CDR3 sequence is 17 residues long. For the CDR3, the DNA is TGTGCCACCAGTGATTTGGGGCGGACAGGGGACAATCAGCCCCAGCATTTT. Translating gives CATSDLGRTGDNQPQHF.

This chain links TRBV5-1 with TRBJ2-1; D tentatively reads TRBD1 or TRBD2 (5 bases each). V lost 3 bases to trimming and J lost 5 bases, with 15 bases between them. Germline CDR1 SGHRS, CDR2 YFSETQ. The CDR3 contains 15 residues. CDR3 residues: CASSWDGSRNNEQFF. The CDR3, as DNA: TGCGCCAGCAGCTGGGACGGCTCTCGCAACAATGAGCAGTTCTTC. Filled out from reference TRBV5-1 and TRBJ2-1, the complete variable domain reads KAGVTQTPRYLIKTRGQQVTLSCSPISGHRSVSWYQQTPGQGLQFLFEYFSETQRNKGNFPGRFSGRQFSNSRSEMNVSTLELGDSALYLCASSWDGSRNNEQFFGPGTRLTVL.